This T cell receptor (beta chain) was sequenced in a study of cytomegalovirus exposure and HLA in healthy donors. At the level of the study: Out of around 360 genotyped donors, about 84% belonged to the Caucasian-associated ancestry cluster.

V lost 5 bases to trimming and J lost 1 base, with 9 bases between them. Germline loops: CDR1 MDHEN, CDR2 SYDVKM. This CDR3 is 15 amino acids long. Study-level findings and limits: It was taken for granted in presence/absence analyses that sequencing depth across donors was roughly uniform. Cytomegalovirus-associated status was assigned to about 170 TCR beta chains. For most TCR beta V segments, an earlier analysis put the productive rate at about 90% or about 30% of the time.

This clone was seen once. Its antigen is still unknown. PCR was performed using 60 Vbeta and 13 Jbeta primers. Method: immunoSEQ multiplex PCR; TCRdb's copy keeps in-frame clones and lacks some. Among under 200,000 clones listed, around 88% were seen once. The sequencing sample was made of PBMCs. The TCR sequence derives from a woman in her thirties in good health and CMV-seronegative. This sequence joins TRBV28 and TRBJ2-6, with D perhaps TRBD1 (5 bases). CDR3 residues: CASSLRVSGANVLTF. The CDR3 DNA is TGTGCCAGCAGTCTCAGGGTTTCTGGGGCCAACGTCCTGACTTTC.